The 19 T cell receptor beta chains below were found in one sample sequenced in a study of blood T cell repertoires in COVID-19. Only in-frame clones appear in the TCRdb table, and some are missing; sequencing was by immunoSEQ multiplex PCR. This table has under 95,000 clones, around 79% appearing once. Sequencing was carried out using peripheral blood. The receptors originated from a man aged 50-59 years with acute or convalescent COVID-19.

This clone occurred a few times. The chain joins TRBV4-3 to TRBJ1-1, with TRBD1 as a possible D gene (5 bases). With 0 bases removed from V and 5 bases from J, the gap between germline ends came to 13 bases. Germline CDR1 reads LGHNA; CDR2 reads YSLEER. This CDR3 region has 15 residues. CDR3 sequence: CASSQDKMGGTEAFF. The DNA for the CDR3 is TGCGCCAGCAGCCAAGATAAAATGGGGGGGACTGAAGCTTTCTTT.

V usage is TRBV7-2 and J usage is TRBJ2-1, with D possibly TRBD1 on 5 matching bases. This CDR3 comprises 16 residues. The germline V and J ends were trimmed by 2 bases and 7 bases, with 18 bases remaining between them. Per germline, CDR1 SGHTA and CDR2 FQGNSA. CDR3 in DNA: TGTGCCAGCAGCTTATTCCGTGGTCAGGGATCTAATGAGCAGTTCTTC. Encoded protein: CASSLFRGQGSNEQFF.

V and J are TRBV3-1 (or the pseudogene TRBV3-2) and TRBJ1-1; TRBD1 matches 7 bases. After removal of 1 base from V and 1 base from J, the junction contained 3 bases not matched to a gene. From germline, CDR1 is LGHDT and CDR2 YNNKEL (reference sequence). CDR3 length: 15 amino acids. CDR3 sequence: CASSQGKGANTEAFF. Written as DNA, the CDR3 is TGTGCCAGCAGCCAAGGGAAGGGGGCGAACACTGAAGCTTTCTTT.

The chain recombines TRBV18 with TRBJ1-6, with D tentatively TRBD1 (5 bases). Germline loops: CDR1 KGHSH, CDR2 LQKENI. The CDR3 loop spans 14 amino acids. Trimming removed 8 bases at V and 7 bases at J, with 15 bases between. Here the CDR3 DNA reads TGTGCCAGCGGCCCGGGGGGGAACAATTCACCCCTCCACTTT. Amino acid sequence: CASGPGGNNSPLHF.

The chain recombines TRBV19 with TRBJ2-7, with 14 bases matching TRBD2. The ends lost 4 bases at V and 1 base at J; junction bases unmatched: 9. The CDR3 contains 18 residues. CDR1 is LNHDA, CDR2 SQIVND, per germline (reference sequence). CDR3: CASSTKGTSGGFSYEQYF. DNA for the CDR3: TGTGCCAGTAGTACCAAAGGGACTAGCGGGGGCTTTTCCTACGAGCAGTACTTC.

This rearrangement joins TRBV19 to TRBJ2-5; 7 positions match TRBD1. Germline V lookup: CDR1 LNHDA, CDR2 SQIVND (reference sequence). The CDR3 consists of 14 residues. The V gene end was trimmed by 3 bases and the J gene end by 4 bases; junction bases not matched to a gene: 5. Written as DNA, the CDR3 is TGTGCCAGTAGTATTATAGGGGGCCGAGAGACCCAGTACTTC. Translation gives CASSIIGGRETQYF.

Remarks on this clone: At one of its ends the junction is not consistent with the germline gene, which may arise from a read error. This chain uses TRBV4-1 with TRBJ1-6; D possibly corresponds to TRBD1 (6 bases). The CDR3 covers 17 residues. The germline V gene encodes CDR1 MGHRA and CDR2 YSYEKL. CDR3 loop: CASSQDAQGSNNSPLHF. The CDR3 coding sequence is TGCGCCAGCAGCCAAGACGCACAGGGCTCCAATAATTCACCCCTCCACTTT.

This clone is medium-sized by share. The CDR3 nucleotides are TGTGCCAGCAGACTTTCTAGCGGGGGATACAATGAGCAGTTCTTC. It translates to CASRLSSGGYNEQFF. The V and J genes are TRBV27 and TRBJ2-1; 10 bases line up with TRBD2. CDR3 length: 15 amino acids. The junction had 6 bases not matched to a gene; V was cut back by 6 bases and J by 4 bases. CDR1 MNHEY and CDR2 SMNVEV come from the germline V gene (reference sequence).

The rearrangement links TRBV12-5 to TRBJ1-4; possibly TRBD1 for D (5 bases). The CDR3 sequence is 15 residues long. Germline V gene sequence: CDR1 LGHNT, CDR2 FRNRAP. The V end was cut by 7 bases, the J end by 6 bases, with 18 bases between. CDR3: CASAPRGSGDEKLFF. DNA of the CDR3: TGTGCTAGTGCCCCAAGGGGTTCAGGAGATGAAAAACTGTTTTTT.

The gene calls are TRBV28 and TRBJ1-4; no clear D. Germline lookup yields CDR1 MDHEN and CDR2 SYDVKM. V was pared by 10 bases and J by 3 bases, with 15 bases between. The CDR3 has 14 amino acids. CDR3 sequence: CATTQAPANEKLFF. The CDR3 coding sequence is TGTGCCACCACCCAGGCCCCGGCTAATGAAAAACTGTTTTTT. The full variable domain, in which reference TRBV28 and TRBJ1-4 provide the parts outside the CDR3, is DVKVTQSSRYLVKRTGEKVFLECVQDMDHENMFWYRQDPGLGLRLIYFSYDVKMKEKGDIPEGYSVSREKKERFSLILESASTNQTSMYLCATTQAPANEKLFFGSGTQLSVL.

Only a few counts were recorded for this clone. This chain uses TRBV23-1 with TRBJ2-1; 12 nucleotides align to TRBD1. TRBV23-1 is reported as an ORF; its role is uncertain. CDR3 length: 16 residues. Trimming at V came to 0 bases and at J to 8 bases, leaving 5 bases not matched to a gene. As DNA, the CDR3 is TGCGCCAGCAGTCAATCTGCCGGGACAGGGGGCCATGAGCAGTTCTTC. Translated: CASSQSAGTGGHEQFF.

This clone was picked up a small number of times. The V and J genes are TRBV5-1 and TRBJ2-7; possible D gene TRBD1, 5 bases. CDR1 SGHRS and CDR2 YFSETQ come from the germline V gene. V was cut by 2 bases and J by 2 bases, with 11 bases left in between. The CDR3 has 14 amino acids. CDR3 sequence reads: CASSLGAGAYEQYF. The CDR3 coding sequence is TGCGCCAGCAGCTTAGGGGCAGGAGCCTACGAGCAGTACTTC.

The V and J genes are TRBV6-6 and TRBJ1-6, with TRBD1 as a possible D gene (6 bases). Germline CDR1 is MNHNY and CDR2 is SVGAGI (reference sequence). This CDR3 is built from 15 residues. The germline V and J ends were trimmed by 7 bases and 3 bases, with 13 bases remaining between them. The CDR3 DNA reads as TGTGCCAGCACCGAGGGGGTGAACTATAATTCACCCCTCCACTTT. This translates into CASTEGVNYNSPLHF.

V gene TRBV19 combines with J gene TRBJ1-5; D gene ambiguous. The CDR3 length is 16 residues. The germline CDR1 and CDR2 sequences are LNHDA and SQIVND (reference sequence). Trimming took off 7 bases at V and 4 bases at J, with 20 bases between the two ends. The CDR3 region has the DNA TGTGCCAGTATCCCGGGGTTTGGCAGCACTAATCAGCCCCAGCATTTT. The encoded protein is CASIPGFGSTNQPQHF.

The chain couples TRBV9 to TRBJ1-1; 10 nucleotides line up with TRBD1. The CDR3 sequence is 14 residues long. V shed 4 bases, J shed 3 bases, and the junction held 3 bases outside the gene matches. CDR1 is SGDLS, CDR2 YYNGEE, per germline. DNA of the CDR3: TGTGCCAGCAGCCTGGGACAGGGGCACACTGAAGCTTTCTTT. Translated: CASSLGQGHTEAFF.

The rearrangement uses TRBV28 and TRBJ1-3; D is perhaps TRBD1 (6 bases). V lost 6 bases and J lost 4, with 13 bases in between. Per germline, CDR1 MDHEN and CDR2 SYDVKM. This CDR3 comprises 14 residues. The CDR3 sequence is CASSTGTLGNTIYF. In nucleotides, the CDR3 is TGTGCCAGCAGCACAGGGACGCTGGGAAACACCATATATTTT.

The rearrangement joins TRBV7-9 to TRBJ2-7, with D maybe TRBD1 (8 bases). The ends were cut back, 4 bases at V and 5 bases at J, with 18 bases in the middle. Germline assignment: CDR1 SEHNR and CDR2 FQNEAQ (reference sequence). The CDR3 length is 15 residues. The CDR3 loop reads CASSSLRTGRDEQYF. Here the CDR3 DNA reads TGTGCCAGCAGCTCGCTCCGGACAGGGAGGGACGAGCAGTACTTC.

The gene calls are TRBV2 and TRBJ1-6, with TRBD1 identical over 8 bases. Germline assignment: CDR1 SNHLY and CDR2 FYNNEI. The CDR3 is made up of 15 amino acids. V trimming: 6 bases; J trimming: 4 bases; junction bases outside the gene matches: 5. CDR3 coding DNA: TGTGCCAGCAGGGGGACAGGAAAATATAATTCACCCCTCCACTTT. This translates into CASRGTGKYNSPLHF.

The chain recombines TRBV28 with TRBJ2-4; D remains unclear. The CDR3 totals 13 residues. Deletions cut 6 bases from V and 1 base from J, with 7 bases between. Germline CDR1 reads MDHEN; CDR2 reads SYDVKM. The chain's CDR3 is CASRLRAKNIQYF. The CDR3, as DNA: TGTGCCAGCAGACTGAGGGCCAAAAACATTCAGTACTTC. The full variable domain, with the rest looked up from reference TRBV28 and TRBJ2-4, is DVKVTQSSRYLVKRTGEKVFLECVQDMDHENMFWYRQDPGLGLRLIYFSYDVKMKEKGDIPEGYSVSREKKERFSLILESASTNQTSMYLCASRLRAKNIQYFGAGTRLSVL.